This T cell receptor beta chain was identified during a study of cytomegalovirus exposure and HLA in healthy donors. Study outcomes and limitations: It was likely that a cluster of highly shared sequence variants was a sequencing artifact.

Per the germline V gene, CDR1 is SGHNT and CDR2 is YENEEA. With V trimmed by 0 bases and J by 3 bases, 3 bases remained unmatched. CDR3 length equals 16 residues. Concerning this clone: Its antigen remains unknown.

The PCR contained 60 Vbeta and 13 Jbeta primers. Sequencing was performed with immunoSEQ multiplex PCR; in TCRdb, only in-frame clones are kept and a portion is missing. The data show 150,000 to 200,000 clones, roughly 85% seen once. The chain recombines TRBV11-3 with TRBJ1-5, with 9 bases fitting TRBD1. Sequencing was performed on PBMCs. This clonotype was sampled from a woman between 45 and 65 years old in good health and CMV-seronegative. The CDR3 sequence: CASSLEDRGANQPQHF. CDR3 DNA: TGTGCCAGCAGCTTAGAGGACAGGGGCGCCAATCAGCCCCAGCATTTT. The entire variable domain, with the rest obtained from reference TRBV11-3 and TRBJ1-5, is as follows: EAGVVQSPRYKIIEKKQPVAFWCNPISGHNTLYWYLQNLGQGPELLIRYENEEAVDDSQLPKDRFSAERLKGVDSTLKIQPAELGDSAVYLCASSLEDRGANQPQHFGDGTRLSIL.